This passage covers 25 T cell receptor beta chains from one sample sequenced in a study of cytomegalovirus exposure and HLA in healthy donors. Researchers ran the PCR with 60 Vbeta and 13 Jbeta primers. This table comes from immunoSEQ multiplex PCR, and its TCRdb copy is limited to in-frame clones, with some not included. The repertoire table contains 50,000 or so clones. The source material was PBMCs. These receptors all come from a man aged 35-49 years in good health and CMV-seropositive.

The chain couples TRBV20-1 to TRBJ2-4; D is undetermined. This CDR3 has 10 amino acids. Germline V CDR1 and CDR2: DFQATT, SNEGSKA (reference sequence). Trimming stripped 6 bases from V and 8 bases from J, with 8 bases between. CDR3 sequence: CSAAEDIQYF. The CDR3 region has the DNA TGCAGTGCGGCAGAGGACATTCAGTACTTC.

The chain recombines TRBV7-8 with TRBJ2-1; tentative D call: TRBD2 (5 bases). This CDR3 is 18 amino acids long. V dropped 0 bases and J dropped 0 bases, with 15 bases sitting between them. CDR1 is SGHVS, CDR2 FQNEAQ, per germline. The CDR3 loop reads CASSLASSPILSYNEQFF. Written as DNA, the CDR3 is TGTGCCAGCAGCTTAGCTTCTAGCCCTATACTCTCCTACAATGAGCAGTTCTTC.

This chain uses TRBV28 with TRBJ2-7, with TRBD2 as a possible D gene (6 bases). Germline V CDR1 and CDR2: MDHEN, SYDVKM. CDR3 length equals 12 residues. CDR3 in amino acids: CASGRGSYEQYF. The CDR3 coding sequence is TGTGCGAGCGGGCGTGGCTCCTACGAGCAGTACTTC.

The V gene is TRBV18, the J gene TRBJ2-7; D not certain. Trimming pared 2 bases from V and 0 bases from J, leaving 5 bases between. The CDR3 runs to 13 residues. Germline loops: CDR1 KGHSH, CDR2 LQKENI. This CDR3 reads CASSPGGSYEQYF. The CDR3, as DNA: TGTGCCAGCTCACCAGGCGGCTCCTACGAGCAGTACTTC.

The chain uses TRBV30 and TRBJ2-1; tentatively, D is TRBD2 (6 bases). Germline loops: CDR1 GTSNPN, CDR2 SVGIG (reference sequence). This CDR3 comprises 12 residues. V was trimmed by 0 bases and J by 9 bases, leaving 9 bases between them. Written as DNA, the CDR3 is TGTGCCTGGAGTGTGACTAGTAGTGAGCAGTTCTTC. Protein: CAWSVTSSEQFF.

The chain recombines TRBV9 with TRBJ2-5; 16 bases line up with TRBD2. The CDR3 runs to 18 residues. Trimming took 4 bases from V and 4 from J; bases not matched to a gene: 10. Germline CDR1 reads SGDLS; CDR2 reads YYNGEE. DNA of the CDR3: TGTGCCAGCAGCCCGGGACTAGCGGGGGGGCCGGGATTAGAGACCCAGTACTTC. It specifies CASSPGLAGGPGLETQYF.

The chain has TRBV5-1 and TRBJ2-7, with 11 bases that match TRBD2. Germline CDR1 SGHRS, CDR2 YFSETQ. The CDR3 sequence is 15 residues long. The V gene end was trimmed by 4 bases and the J gene end by 2 bases; junction bases not matched to a gene: 5. The CDR3: CASSPQLAGAYEQYF. In nucleotides, the CDR3 is TGCGCCAGCAGCCCACAACTAGCGGGAGCCTACGAGCAGTACTTC.

This sequence joins TRBV19 and TRBJ1-2, with 8 nucleotides matching TRBD1. Germline V lookup: CDR1 LNHDA, CDR2 SQIVND (reference sequence). With 10 bases clipped from V and 4 bases from J, the junction kept 8 bases outside the gene matches. The CDR3 has 13 amino acids. CDR3 in amino acids: CATSDREFYGYTF. CDR3 coding DNA: TGTGCCACTTCGGACAGGGAGTTCTATGGCTACACCTTC.

The chain recombines TRBV10-2 with TRBJ2-7; 9 bases are a match to TRBD1. Germline V lookup: CDR1 WSHSY, CDR2 SAAADI. Unmatched junction bases numbered 5, after V lost 2 bases and J lost 6 bases. CDR3 length: 14 residues. The CDR3 sequence is CASSELQGAGEQYF. The CDR3 DNA sequence: TGCGCCAGCAGTGAGCTACAGGGGGCGGGCGAGCAGTACTTC.

The genes are TRBV21-1 and TRBJ2-7; TRBD2 reflects the table's D call only, with no check against the DNA. TRBV21-1 is assigned pseudogene status. The CDR3 is made up of 15 amino acids. CDR3 amino acids: CASSKPSTSSYEQYF. The CDR3 bases are TGTGCCAGCAGCAAACCGTCCACGAGCTCCTACGAGCAGTACTTC.

About this clone: The same CDR3 also results from other DNA sequences found in this sample. This chain joins TRBV6-4 and TRBJ2-1, with 10 bases fitting TRBD2. Trimming took 1 base from V and 5 from J; bases not matched to a gene: 2. CDR3 length: 15 amino acids. Germline V gives CDR1 MRHNA, CDR2 SNTAGT. CDR3 residues: CASSDLAGGDNEQFF. The CDR3 nucleotides are TGTGCCAGCAGTGACTTAGCGGGAGGCGACAATGAGCAGTTCTTC.

V is TRBV9 and J is TRBJ1-3, with D possibly being TRBD1 (5 bases). Trimming stripped 0 bases from V and 7 bases from J, with 14 bases between. Germline V gene lookup returns CDR1 SGDLS and CDR2 YYNGEE. This CDR3 has 15 residues. CDR3 amino acids: CASSVATGEANTIYF. CDR3 coding DNA: TGTGCCAGCAGCGTAGCTACGGGGGAGGCGAACACCATATATTTT. Looking up the rest from reference TRBV9 and TRBJ1-3 gives the full variable domain: DSGVTQTPKHLITATGQRVTLRCSPRSGDLSVYWYQQSLDQGLQFLIQYYNGEERAKGNILERFSAQQFPDLHSELNLSSLELGDSALYFCASSVATGEANTIYFGEGSWLTVV.

The chain is built from TRBV27 and TRBJ2-7; TRBD2 matches 10 bases. The CDR3 is made up of 18 amino acids. V lost 2 bases to trimming and J lost 2 bases; unmatched junction nucleotides: 12. Germline V gene data show CDR1 as MNHEY and CDR2 as SMNVEV (reference sequence). CDR3 coding DNA: TGTGCCAGCAGTTTACCTACCGAGACTAGCGGGCCAACCTACGAGCAGTACTTC. The encoded protein is CASSLPTETSGPTYEQYF.

CDR3 amino acids: CASSSTGLARETQYF. CDR3 DNA sequence: TGTGCCAGCAGCTCTACCGGTTTGGCTAGGGAGACCCAGTACTTC. The gene calls are TRBV9 and TRBJ2-5; D not certain. CDR3 length equals 15 residues. The V and J ends lost 4 bases and 5 bases respectively, with 18 bases between them. The V gene's germline CDR1 is SGDLS and CDR2 YYNGEE.

The chain is built from TRBV7-2 and TRBJ2-2; D remains ambiguous. Germline CDR1 and CDR2: SGHTA and FQGNSA. The V end lost 8 bases, the J end lost 4 bases, and 8 bases lay between the germline ends. The CDR3 totals 12 residues. The CDR3 sequence is CASHLSTGELFF. CDR3 nucleotide sequence: TGTGCCAGCCACCTGAGCACCGGGGAGCTGTTTTTT.

J is TRBJ1-5 and V is TRBV4-2, with D possibly being TRBD1 (5 bases). Germline CDR1 reads LGHNA; CDR2 reads YNFKEQ. Between the trimmed V and J ends, which lost 0 bases and 5 bases, there was a span of 11 bases. There are 15 residues in the CDR3. The CDR3 loop is CASSQDTGRDQPQHF. The CDR3 region has the DNA TGTGCCAGCAGCCAAGATACTGGCAGGGATCAGCCCCAGCATTTT.

The chain combines TRBV6-4 with TRBJ2-1; 12 positions match TRBD2. The CDR3 runs 15 residues. Germline trimming cut 2 bases from V and 4 bases from J; bases unmatched to any gene: 0. Germline V CDR1 and CDR2: MRHNA, SNTAGT. This CDR3 reads CASSDLAGGYNEQFF. The CDR3 region has the DNA TGTGCCAGCAGTGACCTAGCGGGGGGGTACAATGAGCAGTTCTTC.

V is TRBV9 and J is TRBJ2-5, with TRBD2 matching over 7 bases. This CDR3 is built from 16 residues. V was pared by 0 bases and J by 7 bases, with 12 bases of the junction left unmatched. Germline V CDR1 and CDR2: SGDLS, YYNGEE. The chain's CDR3 is CASSVEPLPGEGTQYF. The CDR3 coding sequence is TGTGCCAGCAGCGTAGAGCCCCTCCCTGGGGAGGGGACCCAGTACTTC.

The chain combines TRBV25-1 with TRBJ2-2; D not certain. The CDR3 sequence is 15 residues long. V dropped 0 bases and J dropped 4 bases, with 9 bases sitting between them. Per germline, CDR1 MGHDK and CDR2 SYGVNS. Here the CDR3 reads CASSEYPGSTGELFF. The CDR3 DNA is TGTGCCAGCAGTGAATATCCGGGTAGCACCGGGGAGCTGTTTTTT.

This chain links TRBV6-5 with TRBJ1-1; D possibly corresponds to TRBD1 (5 bases). Trimming removed 0 bases from V and 5 bases from J, with 13 bases in between. Germline V gives CDR1 MNHEY, CDR2 SVGAGI. The CDR3 runs to 15 residues. The CDR3: CASSYSYGGGTEAFF. CDR3 nucleotides: TGTGCCAGCAGTTACTCGTACGGGGGGGGGACTGAAGCTTTCTTT.

The rearrangement joins TRBV28 to TRBJ2-1, with D possibly TRBD1 on 6 matching bases. Germline CDR1 reads MDHEN; CDR2 reads SYDVKM. This CDR3 spans 12 amino acids. The V and J ends lost 6 bases and 6 bases respectively, with 9 bases between them. The CDR3 nucleotides read TGTGCCAGCAGCCCACAGGGCAATGAGCAGTTCTTC. Protein sequence: CASSPQGNEQFF. The variable domain in full, with the rest retrieved from reference TRBV28 and TRBJ2-1, is DVKVTQSSRYLVKRTGEKVFLECVQDMDHENMFWYRQDPGLGLRLIYFSYDVKMKEKGDIPEGYSVSREKKERFSLILESASTNQTSMYLCASSPQGNEQFFGPGTRLTVL.

This rearrangement joins TRBV4-1 to TRBJ1-1; D is perhaps TRBD1 (6 bases). CDR3 length: 16 amino acids. CDR1 and CDR2 (germline): MGHRA, YSYEKL. V lost 0 bases and J 3 bases, leaving 14 bases between the germline ends. The CDR3 reads CASSQEQGVMHTEAFF. DNA for the CDR3: TGCGCCAGCAGCCAAGAACAGGGTGTGATGCACACTGAAGCTTTCTTT.

The chain joins TRBV19 to TRBJ1-1; D is undetermined. Germline V CDR1 and CDR2: LNHDA, SQIVND (reference sequence). The CDR3 covers 14 residues. V was shortened by 2 bases and J by 0 bases, with 7 bases between the two germline ends. The CDR3 DNA reads TGTGCCAGTAGTATAACAGAATTGAACACTGAAGCTTTCTTT. Translating gives CASSITELNTEAFF. Variable domain in full (rest from reference TRBV19 and TRBJ1-1): DGGITQSPKYLFRKEGQNVTLSCEQNLNHDAMYWYRQDPGQGLRLIYYSQIVNDFQKGDIAEGYSVSREKKESFPLTVTSAQKNPTAFYLCASSITELNTEAFFGQGTRLTVV.

J is TRBJ2-5 and V is TRBV28; 10 bases agree with TRBD2. The trim removed 2 bases at V and 1 base at J, leaving 1 base unmatched. The CDR3 sequence is 15 residues long. The germline CDR1 and CDR2 sequences are MDHEN and SYDVKM. CDR3 sequence reads: CASSLLAGVQETQYF. CDR3 bases: TGTGCCAGCAGTTTACTAGCGGGAGTCCAAGAGACCCAGTACTTC.

This chain uses TRBV29-1 with TRBJ2-4; 7 bases line up with TRBD1. The CDR3 contains 14 residues. Germline-derived CDR1 and CDR2 are SQVTM and ANQGSEA. With V trimmed by 4 bases and J by 8 bases, 11 bases remained unmatched. The CDR3 loop is CSVALPTGWDIQYF. The CDR3, as DNA: TGCAGCGTTGCCCTCCCGACAGGGTGGGACATTCAGTACTTC.